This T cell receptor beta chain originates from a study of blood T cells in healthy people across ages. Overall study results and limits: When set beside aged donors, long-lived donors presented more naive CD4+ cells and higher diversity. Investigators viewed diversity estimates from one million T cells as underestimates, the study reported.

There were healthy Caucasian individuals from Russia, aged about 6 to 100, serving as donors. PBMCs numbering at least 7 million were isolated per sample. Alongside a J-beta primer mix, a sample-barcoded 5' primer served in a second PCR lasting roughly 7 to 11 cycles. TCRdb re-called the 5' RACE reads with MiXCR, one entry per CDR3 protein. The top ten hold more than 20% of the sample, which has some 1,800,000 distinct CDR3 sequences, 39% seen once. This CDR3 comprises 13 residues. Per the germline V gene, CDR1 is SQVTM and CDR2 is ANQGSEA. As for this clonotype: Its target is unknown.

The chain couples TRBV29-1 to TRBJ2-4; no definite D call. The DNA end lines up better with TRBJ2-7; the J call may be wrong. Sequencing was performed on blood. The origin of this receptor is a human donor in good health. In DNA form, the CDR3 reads TGCAGCGTGGCCCCCAATATAGGCGGCGAGCAGTACTTC. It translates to CSVAPNIGGEQYF.